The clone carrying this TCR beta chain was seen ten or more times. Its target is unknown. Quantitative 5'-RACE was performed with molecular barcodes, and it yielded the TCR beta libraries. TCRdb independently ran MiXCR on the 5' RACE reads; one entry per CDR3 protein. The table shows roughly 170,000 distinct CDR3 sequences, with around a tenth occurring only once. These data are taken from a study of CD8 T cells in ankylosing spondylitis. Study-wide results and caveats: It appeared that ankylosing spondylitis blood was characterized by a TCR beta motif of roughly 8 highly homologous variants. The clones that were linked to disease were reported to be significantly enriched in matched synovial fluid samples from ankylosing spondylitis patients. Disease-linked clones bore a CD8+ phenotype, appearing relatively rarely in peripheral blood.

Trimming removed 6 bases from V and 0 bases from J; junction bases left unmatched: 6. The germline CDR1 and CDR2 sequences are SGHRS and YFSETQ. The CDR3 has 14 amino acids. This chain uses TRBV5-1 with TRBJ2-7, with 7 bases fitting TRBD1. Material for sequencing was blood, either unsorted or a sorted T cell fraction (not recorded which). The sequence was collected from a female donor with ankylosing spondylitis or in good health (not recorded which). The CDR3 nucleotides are TGCGCCAGCACAGCCGGGACAGACTCCTACGAGCAGTACTTC. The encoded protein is CASTAGTDSYEQYF.